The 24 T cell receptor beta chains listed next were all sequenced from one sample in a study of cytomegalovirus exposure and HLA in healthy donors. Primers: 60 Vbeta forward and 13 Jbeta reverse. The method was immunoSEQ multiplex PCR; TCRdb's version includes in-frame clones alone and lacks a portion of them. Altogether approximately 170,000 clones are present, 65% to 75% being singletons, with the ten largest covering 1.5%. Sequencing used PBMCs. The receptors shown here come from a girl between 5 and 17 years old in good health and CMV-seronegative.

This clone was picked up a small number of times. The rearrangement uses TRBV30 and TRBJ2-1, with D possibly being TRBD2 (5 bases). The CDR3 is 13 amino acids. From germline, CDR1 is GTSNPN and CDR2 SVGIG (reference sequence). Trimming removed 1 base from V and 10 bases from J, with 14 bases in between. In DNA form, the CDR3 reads TGTGCCTGGAGTGGCGTTCCGGAGGAAGAGCAGTTCTTC. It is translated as CAWSGVPEEEQFF.

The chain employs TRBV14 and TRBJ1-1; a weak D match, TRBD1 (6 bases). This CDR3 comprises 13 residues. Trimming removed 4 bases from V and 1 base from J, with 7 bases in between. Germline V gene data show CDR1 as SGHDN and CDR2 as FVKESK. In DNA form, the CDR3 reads TGTGCCAGCAGCCTGGGACAGAACACTGAAGCTTTCTTT. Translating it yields CASSLGQNTEAFF. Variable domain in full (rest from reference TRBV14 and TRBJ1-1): EAGVTQFPSHSVIEKGQTVTLRCDPISGHDNLYWYRRVMGKEIKFLLHFVKESKQDESGMPNNRFLAERTGGTYSTLKVQPAELEDSGVYFCASSLGQNTEAFFGQGTRLTVV.

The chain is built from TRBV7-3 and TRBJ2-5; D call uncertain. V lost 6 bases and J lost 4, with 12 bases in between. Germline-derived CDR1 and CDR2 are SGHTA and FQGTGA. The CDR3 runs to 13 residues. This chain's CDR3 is CASSNTPPETQYF. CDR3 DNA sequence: TGTGCCAGCAGTAACACCCCCCCAGAGACCCAGTACTTC.

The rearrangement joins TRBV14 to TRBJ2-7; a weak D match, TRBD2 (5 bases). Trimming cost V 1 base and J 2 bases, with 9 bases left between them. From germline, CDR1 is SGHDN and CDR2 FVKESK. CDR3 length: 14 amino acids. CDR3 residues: CASSQAGLPYEQYF. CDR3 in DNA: TGTGCCAGCAGCCAAGCAGGACTGCCCTACGAGCAGTACTTC.

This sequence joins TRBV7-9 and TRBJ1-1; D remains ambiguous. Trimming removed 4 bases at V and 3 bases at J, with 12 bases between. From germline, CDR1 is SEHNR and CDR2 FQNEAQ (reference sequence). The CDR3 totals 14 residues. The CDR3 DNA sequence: TGTGCCAGCAGCTCGATCGCGGGAGACACTGAAGCTTTCTTT. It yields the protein CASSSIAGDTEAFF.

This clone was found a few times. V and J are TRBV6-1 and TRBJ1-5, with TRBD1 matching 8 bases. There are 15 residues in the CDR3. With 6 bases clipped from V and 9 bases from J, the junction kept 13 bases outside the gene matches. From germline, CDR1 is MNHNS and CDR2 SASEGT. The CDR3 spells CASSQTGVGGGPQHF. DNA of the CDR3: TGTGCCAGCAGCCAGACAGGGGTAGGTGGGGGGCCCCAGCATTTT.

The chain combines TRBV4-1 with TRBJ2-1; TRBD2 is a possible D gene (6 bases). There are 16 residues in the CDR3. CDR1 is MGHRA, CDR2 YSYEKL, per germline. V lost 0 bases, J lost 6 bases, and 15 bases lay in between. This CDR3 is CASSQDGGASRNEQFF. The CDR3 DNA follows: TGCGCCAGCAGCCAAGATGGAGGGGCCTCCCGCAATGAGCAGTTCTTC.

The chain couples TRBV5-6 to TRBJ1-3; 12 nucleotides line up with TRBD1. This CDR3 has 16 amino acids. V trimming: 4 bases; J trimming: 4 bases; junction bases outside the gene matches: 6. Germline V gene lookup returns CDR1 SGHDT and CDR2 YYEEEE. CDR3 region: CASSPAGQGAGNTIYF. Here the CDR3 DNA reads TGTGCCAGCAGCCCGGCGGGACAGGGGGCCGGAAACACCATATATTTT.

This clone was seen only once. The CDR3 region is CASSINRDNYGYTF. CDR3 bases: TGTGCCAGCAGTATCAACAGGGATAACTATGGCTACACCTTC. The gene calls are TRBV6-5 and TRBJ1-2, with D tentatively TRBD1 (6 bases). Deletions cut 5 bases from V and 1 base from J, with 11 bases between. Germline V CDR1 and CDR2: MNHEY, SVGAGI. The CDR3 runs 14 residues.

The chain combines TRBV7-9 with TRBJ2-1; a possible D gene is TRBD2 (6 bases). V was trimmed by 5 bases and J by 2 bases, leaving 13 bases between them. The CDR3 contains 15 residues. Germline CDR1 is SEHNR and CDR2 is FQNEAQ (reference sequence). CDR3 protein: CASSLAGKPYNEQFF. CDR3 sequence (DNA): TGTGCCAGCAGCCTTGCGGGGAAGCCCTACAATGAGCAGTTCTTC. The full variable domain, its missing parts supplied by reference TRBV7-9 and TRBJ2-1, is DTGVSQNPRHKITKRGQNVTFRCDPISEHNRLYWYRQTLGQGPEFLTYFQNEAQLEKSRLLSDRFSAERPKGSFSTLEIQRTEQGDSAMYLCASSLAGKPYNEQFFGPGTRLTVL.

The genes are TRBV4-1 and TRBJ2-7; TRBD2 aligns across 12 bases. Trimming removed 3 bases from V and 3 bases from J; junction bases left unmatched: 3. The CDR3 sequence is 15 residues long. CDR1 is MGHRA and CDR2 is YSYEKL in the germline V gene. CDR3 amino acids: CASSHRTSGNYEQYF. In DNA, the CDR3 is TGCGCCAGCAGCCATCGGACTAGCGGGAACTACGAGCAGTACTTC.

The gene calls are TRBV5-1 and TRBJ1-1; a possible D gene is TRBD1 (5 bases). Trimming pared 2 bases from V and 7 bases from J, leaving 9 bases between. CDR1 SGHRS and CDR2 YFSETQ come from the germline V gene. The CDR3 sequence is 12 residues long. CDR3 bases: TGCGCCAGCAGCTTCTCAGGGAATGAAGCTTTCTTT. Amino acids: CASSFSGNEAFF.

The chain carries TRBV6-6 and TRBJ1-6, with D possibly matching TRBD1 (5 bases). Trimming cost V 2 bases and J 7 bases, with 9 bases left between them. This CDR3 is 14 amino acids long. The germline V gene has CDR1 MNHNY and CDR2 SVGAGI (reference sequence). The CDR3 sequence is CASSYKGENSPLHF. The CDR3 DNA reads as TGTGCCAGCAGTTACAAAGGGGAAAATTCACCCCTCCACTTT.

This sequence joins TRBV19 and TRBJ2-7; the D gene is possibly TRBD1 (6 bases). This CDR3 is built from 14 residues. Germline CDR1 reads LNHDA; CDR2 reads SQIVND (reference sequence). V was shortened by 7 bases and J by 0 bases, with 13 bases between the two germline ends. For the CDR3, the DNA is TGTGCCAGTATGAGACAGGCCGACTCCTACGAGCAGTACTTC. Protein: CASMRQADSYEQYF.

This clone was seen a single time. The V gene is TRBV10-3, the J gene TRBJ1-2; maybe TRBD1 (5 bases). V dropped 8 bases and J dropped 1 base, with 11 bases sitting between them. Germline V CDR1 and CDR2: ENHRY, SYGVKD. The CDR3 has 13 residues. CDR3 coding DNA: TGTGCCATCCAGGGCAGGGATAACTATGGCTACACCTTC. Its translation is CAIQGRDNYGYTF.

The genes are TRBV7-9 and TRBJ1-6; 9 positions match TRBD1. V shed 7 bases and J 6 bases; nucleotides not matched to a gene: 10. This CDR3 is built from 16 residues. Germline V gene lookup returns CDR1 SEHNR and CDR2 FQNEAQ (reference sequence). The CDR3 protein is CASTSIPGQGNSPLHF. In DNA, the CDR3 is TGTGCCAGCACCTCAATTCCGGGACAGGGTAATTCACCCCTCCACTTT.

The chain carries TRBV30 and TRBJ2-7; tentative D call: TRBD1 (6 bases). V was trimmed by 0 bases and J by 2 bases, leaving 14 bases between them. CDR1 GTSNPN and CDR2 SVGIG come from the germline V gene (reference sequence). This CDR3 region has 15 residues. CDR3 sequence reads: CAWSVTGHPAYEQYF. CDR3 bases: TGTGCCTGGAGTGTGACGGGACACCCGGCCTACGAGCAGTACTTC.

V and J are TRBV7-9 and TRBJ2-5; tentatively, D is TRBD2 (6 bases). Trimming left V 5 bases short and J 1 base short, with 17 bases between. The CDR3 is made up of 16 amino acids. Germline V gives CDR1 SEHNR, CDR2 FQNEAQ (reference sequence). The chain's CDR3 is CASSLRDAGTQETQYF. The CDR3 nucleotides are TGTGCCAGCAGCCTGCGGGACGCCGGAACCCAAGAGACCCAGTACTTC.

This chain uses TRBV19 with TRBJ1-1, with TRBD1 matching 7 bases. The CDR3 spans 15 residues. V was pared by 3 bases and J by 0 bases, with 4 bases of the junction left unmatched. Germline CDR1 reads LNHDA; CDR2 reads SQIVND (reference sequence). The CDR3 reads CASSMDRPLNTEAFF. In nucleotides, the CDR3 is TGTGCCAGTAGTATGGACAGGCCCTTGAACACTGAAGCTTTCTTT.

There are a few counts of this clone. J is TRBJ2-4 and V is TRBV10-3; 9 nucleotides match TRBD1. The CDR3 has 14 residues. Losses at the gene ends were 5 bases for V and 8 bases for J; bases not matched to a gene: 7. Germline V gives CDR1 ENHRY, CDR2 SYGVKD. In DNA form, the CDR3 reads TGTGCCATCAGTTCCGGACAGGGGAAGGACATTCAGTACTTC. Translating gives CAISSGQGKDIQYF.

The CDR3 DNA follows: TGTGCCAGCAGTGAAGGGAGGGAAAGGAGTTATTCACCCCTCCACTTT. Protein product: CASSEGRERSYSPLHF. V and J are TRBV6-1 and TRBJ1-6; D gene uncertain. Trimming pared 1 base from V and 8 bases from J, leaving 15 bases between. CDR3 length equals 16 residues. Germline-derived CDR1 and CDR2 are MNHNS and SASEGT.

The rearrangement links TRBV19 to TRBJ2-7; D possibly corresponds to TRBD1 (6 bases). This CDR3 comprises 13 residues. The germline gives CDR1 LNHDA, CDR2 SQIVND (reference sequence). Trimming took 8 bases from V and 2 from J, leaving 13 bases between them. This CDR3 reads CASSRDTAYEQYF. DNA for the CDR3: TGTGCCAGTTCCCGGGACACGGCCTACGAGCAGTACTTC.

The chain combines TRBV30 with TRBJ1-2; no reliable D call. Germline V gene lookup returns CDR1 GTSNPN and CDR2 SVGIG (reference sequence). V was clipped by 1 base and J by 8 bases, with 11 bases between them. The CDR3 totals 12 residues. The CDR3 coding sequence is TGTGCCTGGAGTGGGTCTTCCTACGGCTACACCTTC. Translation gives CAWSGSSYGYTF.

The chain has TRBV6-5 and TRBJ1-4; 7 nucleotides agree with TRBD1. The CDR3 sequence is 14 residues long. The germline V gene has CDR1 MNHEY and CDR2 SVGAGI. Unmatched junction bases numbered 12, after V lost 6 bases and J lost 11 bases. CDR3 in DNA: TGTGCCAGCAGAGCCGGACAGGAGGTTGGGAAACTGTTTTTT. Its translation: CASRAGQEVGKLFF.